This record covers a single T cell receptor beta chain. This record belongs to a study of type 1 and type 2 diabetes patients. Study-level information: CD4+ or CD8+ T cells were positively selected from PBMCs with microbeads.

V was trimmed by 6 bases and J by 1 base, leaving 7 bases between them. Germline values: CDR1 SGHTA, CDR2 FQGNSA. There are 14 residues in the CDR3. The PCR template was genomic DNA. Amplification of the beta chain CDR3 used 30 forward and 13 reverse multiplex primers. TCRdb used MiXCR to reprocess the multiplex PCR reads, holding one entry per CDR3 protein. Among about 250,000 distinct CDR3 sequences, 47% were seen once, and the ten largest hold about 13%. The chain recombines TRBV7-2 with TRBJ2-6; no reliable D call. The sequence came from a young man with type 2 diabetes. Sequenced input: peripheral blood mononuclear cells (PBMCs). CDR3 DNA sequence: TGTGCCAGCAGTTACTTGTCTGGGGCCAACGTCCTGACTTTC. This codes for CASSYLSGANVLTF.